The 27 T cell receptor beta chains below all came from one sample that was sequenced in a study of sequential checkpoint blockade in melanoma (dated by TCRdb to the late 2010s). The sample's treatment or condition, from its label and the paper: randomized to nivolumab then ipilimumab (arm A) or the reverse (arm B). Receptors were amplified or captured by the immunoSEQ multiplex PCR assay. The source is immuneACCESS, and TCRdb retained only in-frame sequences with V and J called. Part of the clones is not carried over; for the studies checked, unresolved V genes explain less than half of this, and the remainder is unexplained. The sample data list 25,000 to 35,000 clones, and around nine tenths of these were observed just once. 13% to 15% of the sample is taken by the ten largest. The specimen was CD8+ T cells sorted from blood (inferred from file names), collected from a patient given nivolumab and ipilimumab in sequence. The receptors shown here come from a human donor with melanoma.

The J gene is TRBJ2-2, the V gene TRBV28, with 7 bases aligning to TRBD2. J was trimmed by 4 bases and V by 7 bases; bases with no gene match: 12. The CDR3 is 16 residues long. The germline gives CDR1 MDHEN, CDR2 SYDVKM. CDR3 nucleotides: TGTGCCAGCACCATCTGGGGGGGAGTGAGCACCGGGGAGCTGTTTTTT. Amino acids: CASTIWGGVSTGELFF.

This chain joins TRBV19 and TRBJ2-4; 8 positions agree with TRBD1. This CDR3 is 14 amino acids long. Germline V gene sequence: CDR1 LNHDA, CDR2 SQIVND (reference sequence). V was pared by 3 bases and J by 6 bases, with 4 bases of the junction left unmatched. The CDR3 DNA sequence: TGTGCCAGTAGTATGGGACAGGTAGTAAACATTCAGTACTTC. Protein product: CASSMGQVVNIQYF. Full variable domain (rest looked up from reference TRBV19 and TRBJ2-4): DGGITQSPKYLFRKEGQNVTLSCEQNLNHDAMYWYRQDPGQGLRLIYYSQIVNDFQKGDIAEGYSVSREKKESFPLTVTSAQKNPTAFYLCASSMGQVVNIQYFGAGTRLSVL.

The chain carries TRBV5-6 and TRBJ2-7; 8 bases are shared with TRBD2. There are 16 residues in the CDR3. With V trimmed by 0 bases and J by 2 bases, 7 bases remained unmatched. The V gene's germline CDR1 is SGHDT and CDR2 YYEEEE. CDR3 bases: TGTGCCAGCAGCTTGGAACCGGGAGGGATGGCCTACGAGCAGTACTTC. Its protein is CASSLEPGGMAYEQYF.

V usage is TRBV6-5 and J usage is TRBJ2-1; weak D call: TRBD1 (6 bases). CDR1 and CDR2 (germline): MNHEY, SVGAGI. Deletions cut 3 bases from V and 4 bases from J, with 10 bases between. There are 14 residues in the CDR3. The CDR3 sequence: CASSYMDSYNEQFF. The CDR3 DNA is TGTGCCAGCAGTTATATGGACAGTTACAATGAGCAGTTCTTC.

The chain combines TRBV5-1 with TRBJ1-1; 11 positions agree with TRBD1. Germline CDR1 is SGHRS and CDR2 is YFSETQ. J gave up 3 bases and V 4 bases, and 5 bases lay outside the gene matches. The length of the CDR3 is 15 residues. CDR3 in DNA: TGCGCCAGCAGCCCCCGGACAGGGGGCTACACTGAAGCTTTCTTT. Translating it yields CASSPRTGGYTEAFF.

V gene TRBV6-5 combines with J gene TRBJ2-7, with D unresolved. CDR3 length equals 12 residues. The germline CDR1 and CDR2 sequences are MNHEY and SVGAGI. Trimming took off 4 bases at V and 3 bases at J, with 7 bases between the two ends. The CDR3: CASSSLFYEQYF. CDR3 sequence (DNA): TGTGCCAGCAGTTCCCTCTTCTACGAGCAGTACTTC.

This clone showed up just once. The chain combines TRBV19 with TRBJ1-2; the D gene is possibly TRBD1 (6 bases). Looked up from germline, CDR1 is LNHDA and CDR2 is SQIVND (reference sequence). Trimming pared 9 bases from V and 4 bases from J, leaving 9 bases between. CDR3 length: 11 amino acids. The CDR3 DNA reads TGTGCCAGCCAGACAGGCTATGGCTACACCTTC. It translates to CASQTGYGYTF.

This chain uses TRBV4-3 with TRBJ2-6, with D hard to call. This CDR3 contains 16 residues. Germline values: CDR1 LGHNA, CDR2 YSLEER. V dropped 0 bases and J dropped 1 base, with 7 bases sitting between them. The CDR3 nucleotides read TGCGCCAGCAGCCAAGATCTAGGTTCTGGGGCCAACGTCCTGACTTTC. Its translation is CASSQDLGSGANVLTF.

The rearrangement uses TRBV15 and TRBJ1-2; the D is unclear. The germline V and J ends were trimmed by 5 bases and 0 bases, with 10 bases remaining between them. Germline CDR1 LNHNV, CDR2 YYDKDF (reference sequence). The CDR3 spans 14 residues. The CDR3: CATSPEGSNYGYTF. CDR3 nucleotide sequence: TGTGCCACCAGCCCCGAGGGTTCTAACTATGGCTACACCTTC.

The chain couples TRBV27 to TRBJ2-5; D gene ambiguous. Per the germline V gene, CDR1 is MNHEY and CDR2 is SMNVEV (reference sequence). The CDR3 runs 13 residues. V lost 3 bases to trimming and J lost 4 bases, with 9 bases between them. CDR3 region: CASSLQEGETQYF. The DNA of the CDR3 is TGTGCCAGCAGTTTGCAGGAAGGAGAGACCCAGTACTTC.

The chain recombines TRBV28 with TRBJ2-5; 10 nucleotides align to TRBD2. J was trimmed by 0 bases and V by 5 bases; bases with no gene match: 15. The CDR3 has 19 residues. In germline, CDR1 is MDHEN, CDR2 SYDVKM. The CDR3 DNA reads as TGTGCCAGCAGTGGGTTTTATCTAGCGGGAGTTGGGTACCAAGAGACCCAGTACTTC. Protein sequence: CASSGFYLAGVGYQETQYF.

The rearrangement joins TRBV27 to TRBJ2-7, with 9 positions matching TRBD1. Germline V gives CDR1 MNHEY, CDR2 SMNVEV (reference sequence). CDR3 length: 14 residues. V was clipped by 5 bases and J by 3 bases; unmatched bases: 5. CDR3 amino acids: CASSPGTGIYEQYF. The CDR3 bases are TGTGCCAGCAGTCCCGGGACAGGGATCTACGAGCAGTACTTC.

The genes are TRBV19 and TRBJ2-7; TRBD2 matches at 14 bases. CDR1 LNHDA and CDR2 SQIVND come from the germline V gene (reference sequence). The CDR3 is 15 residues long. The trim removed 1 base at V and 5 bases at J, leaving 1 base unmatched. The CDR3 loop is CASSIGGLAGDEQYF. The CDR3 region has the DNA TGTGCCAGTAGTATAGGGGGACTAGCGGGAGACGAGCAGTACTTC.

The chain employs TRBV13 and TRBJ2-7, with 7 bases matching TRBD1. In germline, CDR1 is PRHDT, CDR2 FYEKMQ (reference sequence). The CDR3 loop spans 15 amino acids. With 0 bases clipped from V and 4 bases from J, the junction kept 6 bases outside the gene matches. Written as DNA, the CDR3 is TGTGCCAGCAGCTTAGGGACAGGGCGTAATTACGAGCAGTACGTC. Its translation: CASSLGTGRNYEQYV.

The CDR3 nucleotides are TGTGCCGGTGGGGGGAAGAGTGGCAATCAGCCCCAGCATTTT. Translated: CAGGGKSGNQPQHF. This chain connects TRBV6-1 to TRBJ1-5, with D perhaps TRBD1 (5 bases). The CDR3 runs 14 residues. Germline V gives CDR1 MNHNS, CDR2 SASEGT. Trimming stripped 11 bases from V and 2 bases from J, with 16 bases between.

The genes are TRBV15 and TRBJ2-4, with TRBD2 matching over 7 bases. Germline CDR1 is LNHNV and CDR2 is YYDKDF (reference sequence). The V gene end was trimmed by 5 bases and the J gene end by 8 bases; junction bases not matched to a gene: 15. This CDR3 has 16 residues. The CDR3 DNA is TGTGCCACCAGCCCCCGTCTGAGAGCGGGGATGGACATTCAGTACTTC. Protein: CATSPRLRAGMDIQYF.

The V gene is TRBV6-5, the J gene TRBJ2-3; D perhaps matches TRBD2 (5 bases). In germline, CDR1 is MNHEY, CDR2 SVGAGI. The CDR3 length is 14 residues. Trimming took off 4 bases at V and 5 bases at J, with 13 bases between the two ends. In DNA form, the CDR3 reads TGTGCCAGCAGTTTAGTAACTAGTTTAGATACGCAGTATTTT. Encoded protein: CASSLVTSLDTQYF.

CDR3 sequence reads: CSTGLAGGPYEQFF. As DNA, the CDR3 is TGCAGCACGGGACTAGCGGGAGGGCCTTATGAGCAGTTCTTC. The rearrangement links TRBV29-1 to TRBJ2-1; TRBD2 matches 16 bases. Germline V lookup: CDR1 SQVTM, CDR2 ANQGSEA. The CDR3 runs to 14 residues. Trimming at V came to 8 bases and at J to 8 bases, leaving 6 bases not matched to a gene.

V is TRBV4-3 and J is TRBJ2-1; no firm D call. CDR1 LGHNA and CDR2 YSLEER come from the germline V gene. CDR3 length: 11 amino acids. V lost 1 base and J 10 bases, leaving 5 bases between the germline ends. CDR3: CASSQASEQFF. The DNA for the CDR3 is TGCGCCAGCAGCCAAGCATCCGAGCAGTTCTTC.

The rearrangement links TRBV7-8 to TRBJ2-7, with TRBD2 identical over 13 bases. Germline lookup yields CDR1 SGHVS and CDR2 FQNEAQ. Losses at the gene ends were 3 bases for V and 4 bases for J; bases not matched to a gene: 6. CDR3 length: 16 amino acids. The CDR3 nucleotides are TGTGCCAGCAGCTTCGGACTAGCGGGAGCTCTTTACGAGCAGTACTTC. Translation gives CASSFGLAGALYEQYF.

This chain links TRBV28 with TRBJ2-5, with D perhaps TRBD2 (5 bases). V shed 10 bases and J shed 1 base, with 16 bases lying between them. CDR1 is MDHEN, CDR2 SYDVKM, per germline. There are 14 residues in the CDR3. CDR3 sequence: CATMTGSLQETQYF. CDR3 nucleotides: TGTGCCACTATGACGGGATCCCTCCAAGAGACCCAGTACTTC.

The chain uses TRBV13 and TRBJ2-4; 8 bases line up with TRBD2. Looked up from germline, CDR1 is PRHDT and CDR2 is FYEKMQ (reference sequence). After removal of 8 bases from V and 3 bases from J, the junction contained 6 bases not matched to a gene. This CDR3 is 14 amino acids long. This chain's CDR3 is CASEESGSKNIQYF. The CDR3 DNA sequence: TGTGCCAGCGAGGAGAGCGGGAGCAAAAACATTCAGTACTTC.

This chain links TRBV4-2 with TRBJ2-4, with a weak D call TRBD2 (5 bases). V was trimmed by 4 bases and J by 0 bases, leaving 13 bases between them. The CDR3 covers 16 residues. CDR1 is LGHNA, CDR2 YNFKEQ, per germline. The CDR3 sequence: CASSPSSGLAKNIQYF. The CDR3 nucleotides are TGTGCCAGCAGCCCCAGCAGTGGACTAGCCAAAAACATTCAGTACTTC.

V is TRBV7-9 and J is TRBJ2-5; a weak D match, TRBD2 (5 bases). The V gene lost 5 bases and the J gene lost 5 bases, with 18 bases spanning the gap. The V gene's germline CDR1 is SEHNR and CDR2 FQNEAQ (reference sequence). The CDR3 totals 15 residues. The CDR3 loop reads CASSPTGSPLETQYF. The CDR3 region has the DNA TGTGCCAGCAGCCCGACGGGATCTCCACTCGAGACCCAGTACTTC.

The chain joins TRBV28 to TRBJ1-2; a weak D match, TRBD1 (6 bases). CDR3 length: 12 amino acids. Per the germline V gene, CDR1 is MDHEN and CDR2 is SYDVKM. The V and J ends lost 5 bases and 13 bases respectively, with 17 bases between them. Here the CDR3 reads CASSPTGPLGTF. CDR3 coding DNA: TGTGCCAGCAGTCCGACAGGACCTTTAGGCACCTTC.

The CDR3 DNA is TGCAGCGCCGAGGAGGGGCCCTACAATGAGCAGTTCTTC. Amino acids: CSAEEGPYNEQFF. The chain recombines TRBV29-1 with TRBJ2-1, with a weak D call TRBD2 (6 bases). The CDR3 extends over 13 amino acids. Trimming stripped 7 bases from V and 2 bases from J, with 12 bases between. Germline V gene lookup returns CDR1 SQVTM and CDR2 ANQGSEA.

The chain carries TRBV7-6 and TRBJ1-1; D unclear. This CDR3 comprises 13 residues. The germline CDR1 and CDR2 sequences are SGHVS and FNYEAQ. V was clipped by 2 bases and J by 4 bases, with 8 bases between them. In nucleotides, the CDR3 is TGTGCCAGCAGCTTAAATCGGGGCACTGAAGCTTTCTTT. It translates to CASSLNRGTEAFF.